A selection of T cell receptor beta chains follows, all from one sample in a study of blood T cell repertoires in COVID-19. The protocol was immunoSEQ multiplex PCR, while the TCRdb copy is restricted to in-frame clones and leaves out a portion. Of more than 90,000 clones in the sample, around 90% were seen once. The sequenced sample consisted of peripheral blood. Receptors were obtained from a woman aged 55-69 years with COVID-19, enrolled during active disease. CDR3s include the opening cysteine and the closing phenylalanine or tryptophan. D genes are given only for firm matches. Only some rows state a clone size, as once, few, many or a class for expanded clones.

D	size	J	V	length	CDR3	DNA
NA	NA	TRBJ2-2	TRBV6-6	15	CASSGQTRNTGELFF	TGTGCCAGCAGTGGGCAGACTAGGAACACCGGGGAGCTGTTTTTT
NA	NA	TRBJ1-2	TRBV6-5	15	CASASQGEANYGYTF	TGTGCCAGCGCCTCACAGGGAGAAGCTAACTATGGCTACACCTTC
TRBD1	NA	TRBJ2-5	TRBV3-1/TRBV3-2	14	CASSRTGGQETQYF	TGTGCCAGCAGCCGGACAGGGGGCCAAGAGACCCAGTACTTC
TRBD1	NA	TRBJ2-1	TRBV6-2/TRBV6-3	17	CASSPGTGVGAYNEQFF	TGTGCCAGCAGTCCCGGGACAGGGGTTGGGGCCTACAATGAGCAGTTCTTC
NA	NA	TRBJ2-7	TRBV7-2	11	CASSPPREQYF	TGTGCCAGCAGCCCTCCCCGCGAGCAGTACTTC
NA	NA	TRBJ2-1	TRBV3-1/TRBV3-2	15	CASSLGRGIGNEQFF	TGTGCCAGCAGCCTTGGACGAGGGATTGGCAATGAGCAGTTCTTC
TRBD2	NA	TRBJ2-1	TRBV5-1	16	CASSLSSRGDYNEQFF	TGCGCCAGCAGCTTGAGTTCGCGGGGGGATTACAATGAGCAGTTCTTC
NA	NA	TRBJ1-1	TRBV7-2	14	CASSRREGNTEAFF	TGTGCCAGCAGCCGCCGCGAGGGGAACACTGAAGCTTTCTTT
NA	NA	TRBJ1-5	TRBV7-9	12	CASSSDWQPQHF	TGTGCCAGCAGCTCAGACTGGCAGCCCCAGCATTTT
TRBD1	NA	TRBJ2-2	TRBV27	15	CASRPPTWTGGELFF	TGTGCCAGCAGACCCCCCACGTGGACAGGCGGGGAGCTGTTTTTT
NA	NA	TRBJ1-1	TRBV5-1	13	CASRQTGYTEAFF	TGCGCCAGCAGACAAACAGGTTACACTGAAGCTTTCTTT
TRBD1	NA	TRBJ2-2	TRBV28	16	CASSPHGTVNTGELFF	TGTGCCAGCAGTCCCCACGGGACAGTCAACACCGGGGAGCTGTTTTTT
NA	NA	TRBJ1-2	TRBV4-1	14	CASSQDRGERGYTF	TGCGCCAGCAGCCAAGATCGCGGGGAGCGGGGCTACACCTTC
NA	NA	TRBJ1-1	TRBV19	16	CASSKARGGRYTEAFF	TGTGCCAGTAGTAAGGCCAGGGGTGGAAGGTACACTGAAGCTTTCTTT
NA	few	TRBJ1-2	TRBV19	13	CASRRQEVYGYTF	TGTGCCAGTCGAAGACAGGAGGTATATGGCTACACCTTC
NA	once	TRBJ2-2	TRBV7-6	16	CASSLVPVSNTGELFF	TGTGCCAGCAGCTTAGTTCCGGTCTCGAACACCGGGGAGCTGTTTTTT
TRBD2	NA	TRBJ2-7	TRBV7-2	14	CASSGTSGIYEQYF	TGTGCCAGCAGCGGGACTAGCGGGATCTACGAGCAGTACTTC
NA	NA	TRBJ1-1	TRBV15	12	CATSTRVTEAFF	TGTGCCACCAGCACACGAGTAACTGAAGCTTTCTTT
NA	once	TRBJ2-7	TRBV19	12	CATLFGSYEQYF	TGTGCCACCCTCTTCGGGTCCTACGAGCAGTACTTC
TRBD1	few	TRBJ1-2	TRBV7-9	14	CASSSRDRSHGYTF	TGTGCCAGCAGCTCCCGGGACAGGAGCCATGGCTACACCTTC
NA	NA	TRBJ2-4	TRBV6-2/TRBV6-3	16	CASSFGQFIAKNIQYF	TGTGCCAGCAGTTTCGGACAGTTCATAGCCAAAAACATTCAGTACTTC
NA	NA	TRBJ1-1	TRBV11-2	16	CASSLAPGAANTEAFF	TGTGCCAGCAGCTTAGCCCCAGGGGCGGCGAACACTGAAGCTTTCTTT
NA	NA	TRBJ1-5	TRBV4-3	15	CASSPGRDSNQPQHF	TGCGCCAGCAGCCCCGGGCGGGACAGCAATCAGCCCCAGCATTTT
TRBD2	NA	TRBJ2-1	TRBV6-2/TRBV6-3	20	CASSYPGLAGALQTYNEQFF	TGTGCCAGCAGTTACCCGGGACTAGCGGGGGCCCTTCAGACCTACAATGAGCAGTTCTTC
NA	NA	TRBJ2-7	TRBV12-3/TRBV12-4	13	CASRRTATYEQYF	TGTGCCAGCAGGAGGACAGCCACCTACGAGCAGTACTTC
NA	few	TRBJ1-1	TRBV7-9	14	CASSFSSTQTEAFF	TGTGCCAGCAGCTTTAGCTCGACGCAGACTGAAGCTTTCTTT
NA	NA	TRBJ2-1	TRBV5-4	16	CASSLVGGASYNEQFF	TGTGCCAGCAGCTTGGTTGGGGGGGCTTCCTACAATGAGCAGTTCTTC
NA	NA	TRBJ2-7	TRBV6-5	15	CASSYSGGPTYEQYF	TGTGCCAGCAGTTACTCGGGGGGGCCGACCTACGAGCAGTACTTC
TRBD1	NA	TRBJ1-2	TRBV30	15	CAWRATTGGFYGYTF	TGTGCCTGGAGAGCCACGACAGGGGGATTCTATGGCTACACCTTC
NA	NA	TRBJ2-3	TRBV12-3/TRBV12-4	12	CASSPQGDTQYF	TGTGCCAGCAGTCCACAGGGCGATACGCAGTATTTT
NA	NA	TRBJ1-3	TRBV7-9	12	CASSFSGETIYF	TGTGCCAGCAGCTTTTCGGGGGAAACCATATATTTT
NA	NA	TRBJ2-6	TRBV2	14	CASRDSSGANVLTF	TGTGCCAGCAGGGACTCCTCTGGGGCCAACGTCCTGACTTTC
NA	NA	TRBJ1-2	TRBV19	16	CASSSAGKTGPYGYTF	TGTGCCAGTAGTTCCGCAGGGAAGACCGGACCCTATGGCTACACCTTC
TRBD2	NA	TRBJ2-3	TRBV5-1	16	CASSFGTSGGTDTQYF	TGCGCCAGCAGCTTTGGGACTAGCGGGGGTACAGATACGCAGTATTTT
TRBD2	NA	TRBJ2-3	TRBV9	14	CASTRGTMTDTQYF	TGTGCCAGCACCCGGGGGACTATGACAGATACGCAGTATTTT
TRBD1	NA	TRBJ1-1	TRBV29-1	17	CSVANTGLQGVNTEAFF	TGCAGCGTCGCAAACACCGGGCTTCAGGGGGTGAACACTGAAGCTTTCTTT
NA	once	TRBJ2-2	TRBV19	15	CASIEDSLDTGELFF	TGTGCCAGTATCGAGGACAGCTTAGACACCGGGGAGCTGTTTTTT
TRBD1	NA	TRBJ2-5	TRBV6-2/TRBV6-3	13	CASSTGGRETQYF	TGTGCCAGCAGCACAGGGGGCAGGGAGACCCAGTACTTC
TRBD1	NA	TRBJ2-1	TRBV18	15	CASSPPGQGVYEQFF	TGTGCCAGCTCGCCTCCGGGACAGGGTGTGTATGAGCAGTTCTTC
TRBD2	NA	TRBJ2-1	TRBV6-2/TRBV6-3	16	CASSRPVAGGDNEQFF	TGTGCCAGCAGTCGCCCCGTAGCGGGGGGGGACAATGAGCAGTTCTTC
NA	NA	TRBJ2-7	TRBV15	14	CATSRGAGPYEQYF	TGTGCCACCAGCAGAGGGGCGGGTCCCTACGAGCAGTACTTC
NA	NA	TRBJ1-3	TRBV4-1	17	CASSQDPGTFPGNTIYF	TGCGCCAGCAGCCAAGACCCGGGGACTTTTCCAGGAAACACCATATATTTT
NA	few	TRBJ2-7	TRBV9	15	CASSVSSGPPSEQYF	TGTGCCAGCAGCGTTAGTTCAGGGCCGCCTAGCGAGCAGTACTTC
TRBD1	NA	TRBJ2-7	TRBV6-5	13	CASSRTGLYEQYF	TGTGCCAGCTCTAGGACAGGGTTGTACGAGCAGTACTTC
TRBD1	NA	TRBJ2-3	TRBV6-6	15	CASSYAPTGADTQYF	TGTGCCAGCAGTTACGCCCCCACAGGGGCGGATACGCAGTATTTT
TRBD2	NA	TRBJ2-3	TRBV9	18	CASSVVGLAGGSTDTQYF	TGTGCCAGCAGCGTAGTTGGACTAGCGGGGGGGAGCACAGATACGCAGTATTTT
NA	few	TRBJ2-3	TRBV7-9	12	CASRTEVDTQYF	TGTGCCAGCAGGACCGAGGTAGATACGCAGTATTTT
TRBD1	NA	TRBJ2-7	TRBV6-7	16	CASRSRGTGESYEQYF	TGTGCCAGCAGATCCAGAGGGACAGGGGAATCCTACGAGCAGTACTTC